Listed below are T cell receptor beta chains from one sample, sequenced in a study of cytomegalovirus exposure and HLA in healthy donors. Sequencing used immunoSEQ multiplex PCR; TCRdb keeps in-frame clones, though not all of them. The sample holds around 100,000 clones, about 79% seen once. The sequencing input was PBMCs. Receptor source: a man in his fifties in good health and CMV-seropositive. CDR3s include the opening cysteine and the closing phenylalanine or tryptophan. D genes are given only for firm matches. For some rows the clone size is stated as once, few or many, or as a class when expanded; others skip it.

.,few,TRBV5-1,TRBJ2-1,TGCGCCAGCAGCGTACGAACTTACAATGAGCAGTTCTTC,CASSVRTYNEQFF
.,.,TRBV6-5,TRBJ2-7,TGTGCCAGCAGTTACCGAGAGGACTACGAGCAGTACTTC,CASSYREDYEQYF
.,once,TRBV18,TRBJ2-7,TGTGCCAGCTCCCTCGTCGAGCTTCCCCGTCGACAGTACTTC,CASSLVELPRRQYF
TRBD1,.,TRBV5-1,TRBJ2-7,TGCGCCAGCAGCTCGACGACCGCCCTCTCGAGGGGGCTAACCTACGAGCAGTACTTC,CASSSTTALSRGLTYEQYF
.,few,TRBV4-1,TRBJ2-1,TGCGCCAGCAGCCGTCCCTCGGGTGATGAGCAGTTCTTC,CASSRPSGDEQFF
.,.,TRBV27,TRBJ1-1,TGTGCCAGCAGTTTATTAACAGGGATGAACACTGAAGCTTTCTTT,CASSLLTGMNTEAFF
.,.,TRBV11-1,TRBJ2-1,TGTGCCAGCAGCTACTCCTTAGCCGGAAATGAGCAGTTCTTC,CASSYSLAGNEQFF
.,.,TRBV7-9,TRBJ2-7,TGTGCCAGCAGCGGGCTGATGGCCTCCTACGAGCAGTACTTC,CASSGLMASYEQYF
.,.,TRBV4-1,TRBJ2-3,TGCGCCAGCAGCCCCCTAGGACAGTCCACAGATACGCAGTATTTT,CASSPLGQSTDTQYF
.,.,TRBV18,TRBJ2-7,TGTGCCAGCTCACCGCTTAGTAGGGGGTACGAGCAGTACTTC,CASSPLSRGYEQYF
.,.,TRBV5-1,TRBJ2-7,TGCGCCAGCAGCCATAATGGGGCTAGCGAGGACTACGAGCAGTACTTC,CASSHNGASEDYEQYF
.,.,TRBV4-2,TRBJ2-7,TGTGCCAGCAGCCAAGGGCTGGGACAACCCCTCTCCTACGAGCAGTACTTC,CASSQGLGQPLSYEQYF
TRBD1,few,TRBV5-1,TRBJ2-7,TGCGCCAGCAGCTTCACGGGACAGGGCTACGAGCAGTACTTC,CASSFTGQGYEQYF
TRBD2,.,TRBV4-2,TRBJ2-5,TGTGCCAGCAGCCAAGATCCTAGCGGGGGGGAGACCCAGTACTTC,CASSQDPSGGETQYF
TRBD1,once,TRBV12-5,TRBJ2-3,TGTGCTAGTGGTTTAGCCGGGACAGGCCCCTTTACGCAGTATTTT,CASGLAGTGPFTQYF
.,once,TRBV6-1,TRBJ2-7,TGTGCCAGCAGTCCCGGGAGTTCCTACGAGCAGTACTTC,CASSPGSSYEQYF
.,few,TRBV29-1,TRBJ2-7,TGCAGCGTTACAGGGTCCGGGATGCAGCAGTACTTC,CSVTGSGMQQYF
.,.,TRBV5-5,TRBJ2-7,TGTGCCAGCAGCTTGAGTCTCCACAGCTCCTACGAGCAGTACTTC,CASSLSLHSSYEQYF
.,few,TRBV9,TRBJ2-7,TGTGCCAGCAGCGTAGGAGGTAGTTCCTACGAGCAGTACTTC,CASSVGGSSYEQYF
TRBD2,few,TRBV15,TRBJ2-1,TGTGCCACCAGCACCGGGACTAGCGGGGGGTTGGATGAGCAGTTCTTC,CATSTGTSGGLDEQFF
.,.,TRBV4-2,TRBJ2-3,TGTGCCAGCAGCCAAGCTCTGGCTGGCACGCAGTATTTT,CASSQALAGTQYF
TRBD1,.,TRBV5-4,TRBJ2-1,TGTGCCAGCAGCTCCCGGGGGACAGGCGGGTTCTTC,CASSSRGTGGFF
.,.,TRBV13,TRBJ1-2,TGTGCCAGCAGCTTAGGCAGGTACTATGGCTACACCTTC,CASSLGRYYGYTF
.,.,TRBV19,TRBJ2-5,TGTGCCACGAGGTTGAGGCAGCAAGAGACCCAGTACTTC,CATRLRQQETQYF
TRBD2,.,TRBV5-4,TRBJ2-7,TGTGCCAGCAGCTTGGAGCTAGCGGGAGGGCTTAAGGACGAGCAGTACTTC,CASSLELAGGLKDEQYF
.,.,TRBV5-1,TRBJ1-2,TGCGCCAGCAGCACACTACAGGGCGCCTATGGCTACACCTTC,CASSTLQGAYGYTF
TRBD2,.,TRBV27,TRBJ2-3,TGTGCCAGCAGTTTGGGGGACTACATTGGGGCAGATACGCAGTATTTT,CASSLGDYIGADTQYF
TRBD1,.,TRBV7-9,TRBJ2-5,TGTGCCAGCAGATCGACAGGGGCCCAAGAGACCCAGTACTTC,CASRSTGAQETQYF
TRBD1,.,TRBV5-4,TRBJ2-2,TGTGCCAGCAGCTTGTCACTTGGGACAGGGGGTACCGGGGAGCTGTTTTTT,CASSLSLGTGGTGELFF
.,.,TRBV11-2,TRBJ2-7,TGTGCCACCAAAGGGGGTAGCTCCTACGAGCAGTACTTC,CATKGGSSYEQYF
TRBD2,.,TRBV7-2,TRBJ2-7,TGTGCCAGCAGCCCCCCCCGGGGGAGGGCCTACGAGCAGTACTTC,CASSPPRGRAYEQYF
.,.,TRBV5-1,TRBJ2-7,TGCGCCAGCAGCTTGGCCGGGGGTGTGGACCGGGACAGCATCTACGAGCAGTACTTC,CASSLAGGVDRDSIYEQYF
.,.,TRBV6-5,TRBJ1-1,TGTGCCAGCAGTTCTCAACGGGTCGGAGAAGCTTTCTTT,CASSSQRVGEAFF
.,.,TRBV13,TRBJ2-3,TGTGCCAGCAGCTCTCGGACAGAAACTAGCACAGATACGCAGTATTTT,CASSSRTETSTDTQYF
TRBD1,.,TRBV23-1,TRBJ1-5,TGCGCCAGCAGTCTCAGTGCTTCCACAGGGGTCAATCAGCCCCAGCATTTT,CASSLSASTGVNQPQHF
.,.,TRBV7-2,TRBJ1-6,TGTGCCAGCAGCTTATGGCAGGGTGGGAATTCACCCCTCCACTTT,CASSLWQGGNSPLHF
TRBD1,.,TRBV12-5,TRBJ1-4,TGTGCTAGTGGTACTACTACCGGGACAGGGAGAGCTTCAACTAATGAAAAACTGTTTTTT,CASGTTTGTGRASTNEKLFF
TRBD2,once,TRBV4-1,TRBJ2-5,TGCGCCAGCAGCCCACCGGGGGGGCGAGAGACCCAGTACTTC,CASSPPGGRETQYF
TRBD1,few,TRBV5-6,TRBJ1-4,TGTGCCAGCAGCTTTTTGGGACAGGGGGTATGGGAAAAACTGTTTTTT,CASSFLGQGVWEKLFF
TRBD1,.,TRBV4-2,TRBJ1-4,TGTGCCAGCAGCCCATGGACCGGGGACAGAAATGAAAAACTGTTTTTT,CASSPWTGDRNEKLFF
TRBD1,.,TRBV6-1,TRBJ2-7,TGTGCCAGCAGTGGAGGGACAGGGGTCATCTACGAGCAGTACTTC,CASSGGTGVIYEQYF
TRBD1,.,TRBV27,TRBJ2-7,TGTGCCAGCAGTTTCCTCGGACAGGGGGCATACTCCTACGAGCAGTACTTC,CASSFLGQGAYSYEQYF
TRBD2,.,TRBV30,TRBJ2-3,TGTGCCTGGAGGCCAGCGGGGGGCACAGATACGCAGTATTTT,CAWRPAGGTDTQYF